The 20 T cell receptor beta chains presented below share a single source sample, sequenced in a study of vaccination and CD4 T cells after COVID-19. The antigens these receptors bind are not known. The Oncomine TCR Beta short-read assay sequenced DNA from cultured CD4+ T cells. One entry per CDR3 protein, called by TCRdb with MiXCR from the PCR reads. In the table there are about 12,000 distinct CDR3 sequences, 44% of which are singletons. Treatment here: approximately 9-day PBMC culture with coronavirus spike peptide pools or control peptides (ViraFEST assay). The sample consisted of CD4+ T cells from blood, cultured in vitro. The receptors here all came from a human donor who had recovered from COVID-19.

The J gene is TRBJ2-5, the V gene TRBV5-4; D ambiguous. Trimming stripped 2 bases from V and 7 bases from J, with 18 bases between. Looked up from germline, CDR1 is SGHNT and CDR2 is YYREEE (reference sequence). This CDR3 region has 15 residues. CDR3 bases: TGTGCCAGCAGCTTCCGTGGGTCTAAGAAAGGGACCCAGTACTTC. Residues: CASSFRGSKKGTQYF.

The V call is TRBV4-3, the J call TRBJ1-1; D not certain. The CDR3 is 13 amino acids. The V end was cut by 0 bases, the J end by 6 bases, with 8 bases between. Germline V CDR1 and CDR2: LGHNA, YSLEER. CDR3 sequence (DNA): TGCGCCAGCAGCCAAGAGGGCAGGTCTGAAGCTTTCTTT. Amino acids: CASSQEGRSEAFF.

This sequence joins TRBV11-2 and TRBJ2-7, with 8 bases identical to TRBD1. Germline CDR1 reads SGHAT; CDR2 reads FQNNGV. The V gene end was trimmed by 3 bases and the J gene end by 5 bases; junction bases not matched to a gene: 3. This CDR3 is 13 amino acids long. The CDR3 reads CASSLTGVNEQYF. As DNA, the CDR3 is TGTGCCAGCAGCTTGACAGGGGTAAACGAGCAGTACTTC.

The chain links TRBV20-1 to TRBJ2-5, with 12 bases that match TRBD2. CDR1 DFQATT and CDR2 SNEGSKA come from the germline V gene (reference sequence). This CDR3 region has 17 residues. V shed 0 bases, J shed 5 bases, and the junction held 10 bases outside the gene matches. CDR3 sequence reads: CSARDSSGGAWFETQYF. CDR3 sequence (DNA): TGCAGTGCTAGAGATTCTAGCGGGGGGGCCTGGTTCGAGACCCAGTACTTC.

There are a few counts of this clonotype. The J gene is TRBJ1-1, the V gene TRBV6-5; D might be TRBD1 (5 bases). Trimming cost V 2 bases and J 4 bases, with 14 bases left between them. The CDR3 is 15 residues long. Germline CDR1 and CDR2: MNHEY and SVGAGI. The CDR3 coding sequence is TGTGCCAGCAGTTACAGGGCAGGGTTAGTCACTGAAGCTTTCTTT. It translates to CASSYRAGLVTEAFF.

This sequence joins TRBV5-1 and TRBJ2-7; D not resolved. This CDR3 has 14 residues. V lost 0 bases and J 3 bases, leaving 10 bases between the germline ends. The germline CDR1 and CDR2 sequences are SGHRS and YFSETQ. The CDR3 loop is CASSLGHSSYEQYF. The CDR3 DNA is TGCGCCAGCAGCTTGGGCCATTCAAGCTACGAGCAGTACTTC.

In its sample, this clonotype is medium-sized. CDR3 protein: CASSGTEFDYTF. The CDR3, as DNA: TGTGCCAGCAGTGGGACGGAGTTTGACTACACCTTC. V is TRBV12-3 or TRBV12-4 and J is TRBJ1-2, with D perhaps matching TRBD1 (5 bases). CDR3 size: 12 residues. The ends were cut back, 5 bases at V and 10 bases at J, with 14 bases in the middle.

The gene calls are TRBV27 and TRBJ1-5; 10 bases fit TRBD1. The germline V gene encodes CDR1 MNHEY and CDR2 SMNVEV (reference sequence). This CDR3 region has 14 residues. The V and J ends lost 6 bases and 4 bases, in that order; junction bases with no gene match: 3. The CDR3 loop is CASRTGGFNQPQHF. DNA for the CDR3: TGTGCCAGCAGGACAGGGGGCTTTAATCAGCCCCAGCATTTT.

The CDR3 here is CASRAPGGSYEQYF. The CDR3 bases are TGTGCCAGCAGGGCTCCGGGTGGGTCTTACGAGCAGTACTTC. The chain has TRBV11-2 and TRBJ2-7; no firm D call. This CDR3 comprises 14 residues. CDR1 and CDR2 from the germline V gene are SGHAT and FQNNGV. Trimming cost V 6 bases and J 4 bases, with 16 bases left between them.

This clonotype showed up just a few times. The V gene is TRBV7-8, the J gene TRBJ1-1; a weak D match, TRBD1 (6 bases). Germline-derived CDR1 and CDR2 are SGHVS and FQNEAQ. The CDR3 length is 16 residues. Trimming removed 0 bases at V and 0 bases at J, with 11 bases between. The CDR3 sequence: CASSLAPGGLNTEAFF. CDR3 coding DNA: TGTGCCAGCAGCTTAGCGCCGGGGGGCTTGAACACTGAAGCTTTCTTT.

The sample holds a few counts of this clonotype. This chain uses TRBV20-1 with TRBJ1-1; D unresolved. Germline-derived CDR1 and CDR2 are DFQATT and SNEGSKA (reference sequence). The CDR3 loop spans 13 amino acids. V gave up 2 bases and J gave up 1 base, with 8 bases separating them. In nucleotides, the CDR3 is TGCAGTGCTAGACGTGATCCGAACACTGAAGCTTTCTTT. It translates to CSARRDPNTEAFF.

The CDR3 loop reads CASSADRGPNEKLFF. In nucleotides, the CDR3 is TGTGCCAGCAGCGCGGACAGGGGTCCTAATGAAAAACTGTTTTTT. This chain connects TRBV27 to TRBJ1-4, with 9 bases fitting TRBD1. Trimming took 6 bases from V and 3 from J; bases not matched to a gene: 5. CDR1 is MNHEY and CDR2 is SMNVEV in the germline V gene (reference sequence). The CDR3 covers 15 residues.

CDR3: CSAYGTAPNYGYTF. The CDR3 coding sequence is TGCAGTGCGTATGGGACAGCTCCTAACTATGGCTACACCTTC. This chain uses TRBV20-1 with TRBJ1-2; 7 bases match TRBD1. Germline CDR1 and CDR2: DFQATT and SNEGSKA (reference sequence). Trimming at V came to 6 bases and at J to 0 bases, leaving 7 bases not matched to a gene. This CDR3 has 14 residues.

V is TRBV7-3 and J is TRBJ1-1; unclear D gene. V was cut by 2 bases and J by 0 bases, with 19 bases left in between. Per the germline V gene, CDR1 is SGHTA and CDR2 is FQGTGA. CDR3 size: 18 residues. Written as DNA, the CDR3 is TGTGCCAGCAGCTTAGTGGGTCGGGGAAACTCAATGAACACTGAAGCTTTCTTT. It translates to CASSLVGRGNSMNTEAFF.

This clonotype appeared a few times. The rearrangement links TRBV12-3 or TRBV12-4 to TRBJ1-6; D call uncertain. V was cut by 1 base and J by 11 bases, with 6 bases left in between. The CDR3 spans 12 residues. CDR3 in amino acids: CASSLGEPPLHF. The CDR3 DNA is TGTGCCAGCAGTTTAGGAGAACCACCCCTCCACTTT.

The chain has TRBV14 and TRBJ1-6; the D is unclear. Germline CDR1 and CDR2: SGHDN and FVKESK. There are 15 residues in the CDR3. The ends were cut back, 1 base at V and 3 bases at J, with 7 bases in the middle. The CDR3 sequence is CASSQVLGYNSPLHF. The CDR3 DNA reads as TGTGCCAGCAGCCAAGTTCTGGGCTATAATTCACCCCTCCACTTT.

V gene TRBV25-1 combines with J gene TRBJ1-1; D not resolved. There are 15 residues in the CDR3. The ends were cut back, 0 bases at V and 5 bases at J, with 13 bases in the middle. Germline V gene sequence: CDR1 MGHDK, CDR2 SYGVNS. The CDR3 nucleotides are TGTGCCAGCAGTGAATATGGGTATGGGCCGACTGAAGCTTTCTTT. Encoded protein: CASSEYGYGPTEAFF.

This sequence joins TRBV7-9 and TRBJ2-7; D not certain. The V gene's germline CDR1 is SEHNR and CDR2 FQNEAQ (reference sequence). This CDR3 region has 14 residues. V gave up 5 bases and J gave up 2 bases, with 13 bases separating them. This CDR3 is CASSRALGTYEQYF. CDR3 DNA sequence: TGTGCCAGCAGCCGGGCCCTGGGCACCTACGAGCAGTACTTC.

This clonotype was recorded a few times. The rearrangement links TRBV6-1 to TRBJ1-5, with 7 positions matching TRBD1. The V gene's germline CDR1 is MNHNS and CDR2 SASEGT. This CDR3 comprises 14 residues. The junction had 3 bases not matched to a gene; V was cut back by 7 bases and J by 0 bases. This CDR3 reads CASTHRGSNQPQHF. CDR3 bases: TGTGCCAGCACCCACAGGGGTAGCAATCAGCCCCAGCATTTT.

The V and J genes are TRBV29-1 and TRBJ2-3; weak D call: TRBD2 (6 bases). Trimming removed 7 bases from V and 0 bases from J, with 11 bases in between. CDR1 is SQVTM, CDR2 ANQGSEA, per germline. The CDR3 has 13 residues. The CDR3 coding sequence is TGCAGCGCGTGGACTACCAGCACAGATACGCAGTATTTT. Encoded protein: CSAWTTSTDTQYF.